The 32 T cell receptor beta chains below all came from one sample that was sequenced in a study of OX40 agonist ivuxolimab in advanced cancers. The data were produced by immunoSEQ multiplex PCR, yet TCRdb's version contains in-frame clones alone and is incomplete. The sample has just over 90,000 clones, 94% seen once. Here the sequenced sample was CD4+ or CD8+ T cells sorted from blood, taken in a trial of the OX40 agonist ivuxolimab. These receptors were collected from an adult with an advanced solid tumor such as melanoma, head and neck, liver or kidney cancer.

The chain links TRBV6-6 to TRBJ2-2; D is perhaps TRBD1 or TRBD2 (5 bases each). Trimming left V 6 bases short and J 7 bases short, with 9 bases between. This CDR3 has 12 residues. Germline CDR1 MNHNY, CDR2 SVGAGI (reference sequence). CDR3 protein: CASRGPDGELFF. The CDR3, as DNA: TGTGCCAGCAGGGGACCCGACGGGGAGCTGTTTTTT.

The chain has TRBV6-1 and TRBJ2-5; the match to TRBD1 covers 7 bases. Gene TRBJ2-7 matches the end of the DNA better, so the J call may be wrong. The CDR3 is 14 residues long. Germline assignment: CDR1 MNHNS and CDR2 SASEGT. CDR3 residues: CASKVGQDSYEQYF. CDR3 bases: TGTGCCAGCAAAGTAGGACAGGATTCCTACGAGCAGTACTTC.

The CDR3 sequence: CASSQDKGGAEAFF. The CDR3 DNA reads as TGCGCCAGCAGCCAAGATAAGGGGGGCGCTGAAGCTTTCTTT. The chain joins TRBV4-1 to TRBJ1-1, with TRBD1 as a possible D gene (6 bases). V lost 0 bases to trimming and J lost 6 bases, with 11 bases between them. CDR3 size: 14 residues. Germline V gene sequence: CDR1 MGHRA, CDR2 YSYEKL.

The chain joins TRBV6-6 to TRBJ1-1; 7 nucleotides agree with TRBD1. CDR1 and CDR2 (germline): MNHNY, SVGAGI (reference sequence). The J segment lost 5 bases and the V segment lost 5 bases, leaving 8 bases of the junction unmatched. CDR3 length equals 14 residues. The CDR3 sequence is CASSIRDSHTEAFF. CDR3 nucleotides: TGTGCCAGCAGTATCCGGGACAGCCATACTGAAGCTTTCTTT.

This chain uses TRBV4-1 with TRBJ2-1; D perhaps matches TRBD1 (5 bases). Trimming removed 0 bases at V and 0 bases at J, with 12 bases between. There are 17 residues in the CDR3. CDR1 and CDR2 from the germline V gene are MGHRA and YSYEKL. CDR3 nucleotides: TGCGCCAGCAGCCAAGAATCCCAGGGTCGCTCCTACAATGAGCAGTTCTTC. Translation: CASSQESQGRSYNEQFF.

This clone was detected once. The chain joins TRBV12-5 to TRBJ2-3, with D perhaps TRBD1 or TRBD2 (6 bases each). The CDR3 extends over 15 amino acids. Germline V gives CDR1 LGHNT, CDR2 FRNRAP. Trimming pared 2 bases from V and 3 bases from J, leaving 12 bases between. Here the CDR3 reads CASGLLGGVTDTQYF. CDR3 nucleotides: TGTGCTAGTGGTTTGCTCGGGGGCGTGACAGATACGCAGTATTTT.

The rearrangement uses TRBV5-6 and TRBJ1-6, with TRBD1 identical over 8 bases. Losses at the gene ends were 4 bases for V and 1 base for J; bases not matched to a gene: 10. The CDR3 sequence is 18 residues long. Germline CDR1 is SGHDT and CDR2 is YYEEEE. The CDR3 DNA reads as TGTGCCAGCAGCCAAGACAGGGGTCGGGCATCCTATAATTCACCCCTCCACTTT. It encodes CASSQDRGRASYNSPLHF. The variable domain in full, with the rest retrieved from reference TRBV5-6 and TRBJ1-6, is DAGVTQSPTHLIKTRGQQVTLRCSPKSGHDTVSWYQQALGQGPQFIFQYYEEEERQRGNFPDRFSGHQFPNYSSELNVNALLLGDSALYLCASSQDRGRASYNSPLHFGNGTRLTVT.

J is TRBJ1-1 and V is TRBV4-1; weak D call: TRBD1 (5 bases). Trimming took off 2 bases at V and 5 bases at J, with 18 bases between the two ends. Germline values: CDR1 MGHRA, CDR2 YSYEKL. This CDR3 has 16 residues. CDR3 sequence (DNA): TGCGCCAGCAGCCAACCCGGGGGAGGGCGGCGTACTGAAGCTTTCTTT. It yields the protein CASSQPGGGRRTEAFF.

J is TRBJ2-5 and V is TRBV13, with TRBD2 identical over 11 bases. V shed 5 bases, J shed 5 bases, and the junction held 10 bases outside the gene matches. CDR1 and CDR2 (germline): PRHDT, FYEKMQ (reference sequence). The CDR3 is made up of 16 amino acids. The CDR3: CASSPLAGEERETQYF. In DNA form, the CDR3 reads TGTGCCAGCAGCCCACTAGCGGGAGAAGAACGGGAGACCCAGTACTTC.

The genes are TRBV10-3 and TRBJ1-1, with no clear D. This CDR3 has 15 residues. Trimming cost V 3 bases and J 6 bases, with 17 bases left between them. In germline, CDR1 is ENHRY, CDR2 SYGVKD. The CDR3 protein is CAISDFPSGLPEAFF. DNA of the CDR3: TGTGCCATCAGTGATTTCCCCAGCGGTCTCCCTGAAGCTTTCTTT.

The table lists this clone with a few counts. The chain uses TRBV11-2 and TRBJ2-5; D is uncertain. Germline V gene data show CDR1 as SGHAT and CDR2 as FQNNGV. This CDR3 spans 10 amino acids. V lost 5 bases and J lost 6, with 4 bases in between. Written as DNA, the CDR3 is TGTGCCAGCAGCGGGAAGACCCAGTACTTC. It encodes CASSGKTQYF. Drawing the rest from reference TRBV11-2 and TRBJ2-5, the complete variable domain is EAGVAQSPRYKIIEKRQSVAFWCNPISGHATLYWYQQILGQGPKLLIQFQNNGVVDDSQLPKDRFSAERLKGVDSTLKIQPAKLEDSAVYLCASSGKTQYFGPGTRLLVL.

The chain has TRBV9 and TRBJ2-7; 8 bases match TRBD1. With V trimmed by 3 bases and J by 3 bases, 8 bases remained unmatched. The CDR3 is made up of 15 amino acids. The germline V gene encodes CDR1 SGDLS and CDR2 YYNGEE. Here the CDR3 DNA reads TGTGCCAGCAGCGAGCGACAGGGGACAGTCTACGAGCAGTACTTC. As protein: CASSERQGTVYEQYF.

This clone was counted a single time. This chain uses TRBV6-5 with TRBJ1-5; D call uncertain. CDR3 size: 15 residues. Between the trimmed V and J ends, which lost 6 bases and 2 bases, there was a span of 14 bases. CDR1 and CDR2 (germline): MNHEY, SVGAGI. This CDR3 reads CASSQDGRGNQPQHF. As DNA, the CDR3 is TGTGCCAGCAGCCAGGACGGCCGTGGCAATCAGCCCCAGCATTTT.

The V and J genes are TRBV7-5 and TRBJ2-7. TRBV7-5 is marked as a pseudogene. The CDR3 extends over 13 amino acids. The CDR3 DNA is TGTGCCAGAAGCGCTACTGGTTCAGCCGAGCAGTACTTC. Residues: CARSATGSAEQYF.

The chain recombines TRBV29-1 with TRBJ2-7; D ambiguous. Germline CDR1 is SQVTM and CDR2 is ANQGSEA. This CDR3 has 12 residues. The ends were cut back, 3 bases at V and 3 bases at J, with 9 bases in the middle. The CDR3 loop reads CSVDADGYEQYF. In nucleotides, the CDR3 is TGCAGCGTTGACGCGGACGGCTACGAGCAGTACTTC.

The rearrangement links TRBV2 to TRBJ2-7; D unclear. The CDR3 is 10 residues long. V was cut by 3 bases and J by 11 bases, with 8 bases left in between. Germline CDR1 and CDR2: SNHLY and FYNNEI. The DNA of the CDR3 is TGTGCCAGCAGTGAGAACGTGGAGTACTTC. Residues: CASSENVEYF.

The chain combines TRBV11-2 with TRBJ2-7, with unresolved D. CDR3 length: 15 residues. V was clipped by 1 base and J by 3 bases, with 13 bases between them. Germline CDR1 is SGHAT and CDR2 is FQNNGV. CDR3 in DNA: TGTGCCAGCAGCTTAGCTGCAGGCGTCTACTACGAGCAGTACTTC. Its translation is CASSLAAGVYYEQYF.

This clone appeared once. This chain connects TRBV5-6 to TRBJ2-3, with TRBD1 matching 9 bases. V lost 4 bases to trimming and J lost 7 bases; unmatched junction nucleotides: 4. CDR3 length equals 13 residues. Germline V gives CDR1 SGHDT, CDR2 YYEEEE. CDR3 DNA: TGTGCCAGCAGCCCGGACAGGGGACATACGCAGTATTTT. This sequence encodes CASSPDRGHTQYF.

The genes are TRBV7-6 and TRBJ2-3; D not resolved. Germline loops: CDR1 SGHVS, CDR2 FNYEAQ. The CDR3 consists of 16 residues. Trimming took off 4 bases at V and 7 bases at J, with 21 bases between the two ends. CDR3 protein: CASSSWILGQQNTQYF. The CDR3 DNA reads as TGTGCCAGCAGCTCCTGGATCCTTGGCCAACAAAATACGCAGTATTTT.

The chain uses TRBV27 and TRBJ1-1; no clear D gene. V gave up 4 bases and J gave up 1 base, with 7 bases separating them. Germline CDR1 MNHEY, CDR2 SMNVEV (reference sequence). This CDR3 spans 13 amino acids. The CDR3 nucleotides are TGTGCCAGCAGTTATCGGCAGAACACTGAAGCTTTCTTT. Its translation: CASSYRQNTEAFF.

This clone was observed a handful of times. The chain is built from TRBV5-6 and TRBJ1-1; no reliable D call. This CDR3 has 13 residues. Germline V gives CDR1 SGHDT, CDR2 YYEEEE. The ends were cut back, 1 base at V and 0 bases at J, with 4 bases in the middle. This CDR3 is CASSLRMNTEAFF. The CDR3 DNA follows: TGTGCCAGCAGCTTGAGGATGAACACTGAAGCTTTCTTT. Filled out from reference TRBV5-6 and TRBJ1-1, the complete variable domain reads DAGVTQSPTHLIKTRGQQVTLRCSPKSGHDTVSWYQQALGQGPQFIFQYYEEEERQRGNFPDRFSGHQFPNYSSELNVNALLLGDSALYLCASSLRMNTEAFFGQGTRLTVV.

The V call is TRBV30, the J call TRBJ1-3; D perhaps matches TRBD1 (5 bases). The CDR3 covers 15 residues. Trimming removed 0 bases from V and 2 bases from J, with 11 bases in between. Germline V gene sequence: CDR1 GTSNPN, CDR2 SVGIG (reference sequence). The CDR3 here is CAWSVSWGAGNTIYF. The CDR3 region has the DNA TGTGCCTGGAGTGTTTCGTGGGGGGCTGGAAACACCATATATTTT.

This clone was counted once. This CDR3 is CASTANGELFF. DNA of the CDR3: TGCGCCAGCACGGCAAACGGGGAGCTGTTTTTT. The chain couples TRBV5-1 to TRBJ2-2; no clear D. The germline V gene encodes CDR1 SGHRS and CDR2 YFSETQ. V gave up 6 bases and J gave up 7 bases, with 7 bases separating them. The CDR3 extends over 11 amino acids.

J is TRBJ2-2 and V is TRBV4-3; TRBD2 matches 8 bases. V dropped 2 bases and J dropped 5; count of bases not matched to a gene: 7. Germline V gene lookup returns CDR1 LGHNA and CDR2 YSLEER. This CDR3 region has 16 residues. CDR3 in amino acids: CASSQPSGPETGELFF. For the CDR3, the DNA is TGCGCCAGCAGCCAACCTAGCGGGCCAGAGACCGGGGAGCTGTTTTTT.

The gene calls are TRBV19 and TRBJ2-2; possibly TRBD1 for D (6 bases). V lost 9 bases and J lost 1, with 15 bases in between. CDR3 length: 15 residues. CDR1 is LNHDA, CDR2 SQIVND, per germline (reference sequence). The CDR3 protein is CASKVYRENTGELFF. The CDR3 DNA reads TGTGCCAGCAAAGTCTACAGGGAGAACACCGGGGAGCTGTTTTTT.

CDR3 DNA sequence: TGCGCCAGCAGCCACAGGGCCGCGGGGTTATGGGACATTCAGTACTTC. Its translation: CASSHRAAGLWDIQYF. This chain connects TRBV4-1 to TRBJ2-4; tentatively, D is TRBD2 (6 bases). This CDR3 has 16 amino acids. Deletions cut 3 bases from V and 8 bases from J, with 20 bases between. Germline CDR1 is MGHRA and CDR2 is YSYEKL.

The rearrangement links TRBV6-5 to TRBJ2-1; 8 nucleotides line up with TRBD2. This CDR3 has 15 amino acids. V lost 2 bases, J lost 6 bases, and 6 bases stayed unmatched. CDR1 and CDR2 from the germline V gene are MNHEY and SVGAGI. In DNA form, the CDR3 reads TGTGCCAGCAGTTACGGGAGCGGGGGTCCCAATGAGCAGTTCTTC. Translated, it gives CASSYGSGGPNEQFF.

This chain uses TRBV7-2 with TRBJ2-7, with 10 bases lining up with TRBD1. Germline lookup yields CDR1 SGHTA and CDR2 FQGNSA. The CDR3 runs 14 residues. Trimming at V came to 5 bases and at J to 4 bases, leaving 5 bases not matched to a gene. CDR3 residues: CASSPGTGAYEQYF. The DNA for the CDR3 is TGTGCCAGCAGCCCCGGGACAGGGGCGTACGAGCAGTACTTC.

This rearrangement joins TRBV5-8 to TRBJ1-2, with D unresolved. The CDR3 totals 11 residues. The germline V gene encodes CDR1 SGHTS and CDR2 YDEGEE. V was cut by 7 bases and J by 3 bases, with 7 bases left in between. Here the CDR3 reads CASPRDYGYTF. Here the CDR3 DNA reads TGTGCCAGCCCAAGAGACTATGGCTACACCTTC.

The chain uses TRBV27 and TRBJ2-4; D is unresolved. From germline, CDR1 is MNHEY and CDR2 SMNVEV (reference sequence). This CDR3 has 13 amino acids. Trimming took 7 bases from V and 1 from J, leaving 8 bases between them. The CDR3 reads CASIFRAKNIQYF. The CDR3 DNA is TGTGCCAGCATTTTTAGGGCCAAAAACATTCAGTACTTC.

V usage is TRBV27 and J usage is TRBJ2-5, with D possibly TRBD2 on 5 matching bases. Trimming stripped 4 bases from V and 6 bases from J, with 12 bases between. The germline gives CDR1 MNHEY, CDR2 SMNVEV (reference sequence). This CDR3 region has 13 residues. The CDR3 DNA is TGTGCCAGCAGTTCGGTCCCTAGCAAGACCCAGTACTTC. Translation gives CASSSVPSKTQYF.

CDR3 in DNA: TGTGCCAGCAGTCCCTTCGGAACAGGCATCCACGAGCAGTACTTC. Translating it yields CASSPFGTGIHEQYF. The genes are TRBV27 and TRBJ2-7; D is possibly TRBD1 (5 bases). Trimming removed 5 bases at V and 5 bases at J, with 19 bases between. The CDR3 runs 15 residues. Per the germline V gene, CDR1 is MNHEY and CDR2 is SMNVEV (reference sequence).